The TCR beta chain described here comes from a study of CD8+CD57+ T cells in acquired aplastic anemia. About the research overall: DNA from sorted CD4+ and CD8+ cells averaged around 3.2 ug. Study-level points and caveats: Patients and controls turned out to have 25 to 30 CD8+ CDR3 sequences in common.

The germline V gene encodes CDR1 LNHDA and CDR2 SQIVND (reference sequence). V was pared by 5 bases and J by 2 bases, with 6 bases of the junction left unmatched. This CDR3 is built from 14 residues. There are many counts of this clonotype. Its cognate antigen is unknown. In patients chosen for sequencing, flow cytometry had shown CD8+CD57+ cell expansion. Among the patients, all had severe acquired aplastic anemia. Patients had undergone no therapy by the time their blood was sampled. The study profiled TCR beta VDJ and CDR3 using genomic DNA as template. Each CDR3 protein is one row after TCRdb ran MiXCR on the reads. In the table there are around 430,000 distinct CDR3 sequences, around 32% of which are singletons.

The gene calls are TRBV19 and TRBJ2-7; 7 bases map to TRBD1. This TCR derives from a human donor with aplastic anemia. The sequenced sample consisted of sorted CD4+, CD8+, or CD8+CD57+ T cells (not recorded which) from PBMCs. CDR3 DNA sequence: TGTGCCAGTAGTCCCGAAGGGACAGCCTACGAGCAGTACTTC. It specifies CASSPEGTAYEQYF.